One sample yielded the 14 T cell receptor beta chains listed below, sequenced in a study of post-analysis software for immune sequencing data. Study outcomes and limitations: In patients, TRBV5-6, TRBV5-1 and TRBV20-1 belonged to four or five TRBV segments found more frequently than in controls.

cDNA libraries for TCR beta contained unique molecular identifiers. In TCRdb, the PCR reads were re-called with MiXCR into one record per CDR3 protein. The sample holds some 800,000 distinct CDR3 sequences; about 45% are singletons and the top ten take 4.9%. Their recognized antigens are unknown. Sequenced sample: blood. The receptors were sampled from a girl aged 10 to 17 with multiple sclerosis.

The chain combines TRBV24-1 with TRBJ2-5; D perhaps matches TRBD2 (6 bases). Germline CDR1 and CDR2: KGHDR and SFDVKD. This CDR3 contains 15 residues. The V and J ends lost 0 bases and 3 bases respectively, with 10 bases between them. The CDR3, as DNA: TGTGCCACCAGTGATTTGGACGGCGGGAAAGAGACCCAGTACTTC. It specifies CATSDLDGGKETQYF.

The sample holds a few counts of this clonotype. The chain carries TRBV6-2 or TRBV6-3 and TRBJ1-5; D call uncertain. Per germline, CDR1 MNHEY and CDR2 SVGEGT. V lost 2 bases and J lost 1, with 15 bases in between. This CDR3 has 17 amino acids. The CDR3 DNA follows: TGTGCCAGCAGTTACGGTGTGACCGCGACAAGCAATCAGCCCCAGCATTTT. Translated: CASSYGVTATSNQPQHF.

V and J are TRBV15 and TRBJ1-1; D remains unclear. This CDR3 is 13 amino acids long. CDR1 and CDR2 (germline): LNHNV, YYDKDF (reference sequence). V lost 0 bases, J lost 4 bases, and 6 bases lay in between. The CDR3 nucleotides are TGTGCCACCAGCAGAGATCTGGCCACTGAAGCTTTCTTT. Protein: CATSRDLATEAFF.

This clonotype was detected only a few times. This chain links TRBV6-5 with TRBJ2-1; the D gene is possibly TRBD2 (6 bases). The V gene lost 5 bases and the J gene lost 5 bases, with 16 bases spanning the gap. This CDR3 region has 15 residues. Germline V gene lookup returns CDR1 MNHEY and CDR2 SVGAGI. The chain's CDR3 is CASSDSGLSHNEQFF. As DNA, the CDR3 is TGTGCCAGCAGTGACAGCGGGTTATCCCACAATGAGCAGTTCTTC.

This clonotype appeared a few times. This chain links TRBV24-1 with TRBJ2-1; 14 bases match TRBD2. CDR1 and CDR2 (germline): KGHDR, SFDVKD. V shed 4 bases, J shed 2 bases, and the junction held 3 bases outside the gene matches. This CDR3 has 17 residues. CDR3 coding DNA: TGTGCCACCAGTGACCGGGGACTAGCGGGGGCCTACAATGAGCAGTTCTTC. It specifies CATSDRGLAGAYNEQFF.

This clonotype was counted a few times. The chain is built from TRBV5-1 and TRBJ2-3, with 7 bases aligning to TRBD2. Germline V gene sequence: CDR1 SGHRS, CDR2 YFSETQ. The ends lost 2 bases at V and 11 bases at J; junction bases unmatched: 11. This CDR3 has 14 residues. The CDR3 DNA follows: TGCGCCAGCAGCTTTGGTAGCGGGTCCACCGAGCAGTATTTT. Translation: CASSFGSGSTEQYF.

This chain links TRBV12-3 or TRBV12-4 with TRBJ2-7; TRBD1 matches 7 bases. The CDR3 contains 14 residues. J lost 3 bases, V lost 5 bases, and 7 bases had no gene match. Written as DNA, the CDR3 is TGTGCCAGCAGTCCACAGGGGCTGGACTACGAGCAGTACTTC. It translates to CASSPQGLDYEQYF.

The J gene is TRBJ1-1, the V gene TRBV2; tentatively, D is TRBD1 (5 bases). Germline values: CDR1 SNHLY, CDR2 FYNNEI. The CDR3 loop spans 15 amino acids. Trimming pared 8 bases from V and 1 base from J, leaving 17 bases between. This chain's CDR3 is CASDLVGVRNTEAFF. In DNA form, the CDR3 reads TGTGCCAGCGATCTGGTGGGGGTCAGGAACACTGAAGCTTTCTTT.

This clonotype occurred a few times. This sequence joins TRBV5-1 and TRBJ1-6, with 7 nucleotides matching TRBD1. This CDR3 contains 12 residues. Trimming at V came to 5 bases and at J to 8 bases, leaving 1 base not matched to a gene. Germline V gives CDR1 SGHRS, CDR2 YFSETQ. CDR3 loop: CASSQGDSPLHF. CDR3 nucleotide sequence: TGCGCCAGCAGTCAGGGGGATTCACCCCTCCACTTT.

The V call is TRBV6-2 or TRBV6-3, the J call TRBJ1-4; D gene ambiguous. This CDR3 has 13 residues. Germline V lookup: CDR1 MNHEY, CDR2 SVGEGT. Trimming pared 5 bases from V and 10 bases from J, leaving 14 bases between. The CDR3 DNA sequence: TGTGCCAGCAGTCCCCAGGAGCGTAGAAAACTGTTTTTT. It yields the protein CASSPQERRKLFF.

A few counts support this clonotype. J is TRBJ2-5 and V is TRBV14; maybe TRBD2 (6 bases). Germline V gives CDR1 SGHDN, CDR2 FVKESK. The CDR3 runs 15 residues. Trimming took 0 bases from V and 5 from J, leaving 13 bases between them. The CDR3: CASSQERLGGETQYF. The CDR3 DNA sequence: TGTGCCAGCAGCCAAGAGAGACTAGGAGGGGAGACCCAGTACTTC.

This clonotype occurred a few times. V gene TRBV12-3 or TRBV12-4 combines with J gene TRBJ2-1, with D tentatively TRBD1 or TRBD2 (5 bases each). The CDR3 is 16 residues long. Trimming shortened V by 6 bases and J by 2 bases, and 17 bases separated the two germline ends. The CDR3 nucleotides read TGTGCCAGCAGCCAATCCGGGACCATGCCCTACAATGAGCAGTTCTTC. Protein: CASSQSGTMPYNEQFF.

This chain connects TRBV9 to TRBJ2-5, with 10 positions matching TRBD1. The CDR3 consists of 15 residues. The germline V gene encodes CDR1 SGDLS and CDR2 YYNGEE. V shed 0 bases, J shed 5 bases, and the junction held 4 bases outside the gene matches. CDR3 region: CASSVGGQGSETQYF. The CDR3 DNA is TGTGCCAGCAGCGTAGGGGGACAGGGGTCCGAGACCCAGTACTTC.

The CDR3 DNA sequence: TGTGCCAGCAGTTCGTCGGGGACAGTTAGCAATCAGCCCCAGCATTTT. Translation: CASSSSGTVSNQPQHF. This chain connects TRBV28 to TRBJ1-5, with 7 bases that match TRBD1. With 4 bases clipped from V and 0 bases from J, the junction kept 6 bases outside the gene matches. The CDR3 has 16 residues. In germline, CDR1 is MDHEN, CDR2 SYDVKM.